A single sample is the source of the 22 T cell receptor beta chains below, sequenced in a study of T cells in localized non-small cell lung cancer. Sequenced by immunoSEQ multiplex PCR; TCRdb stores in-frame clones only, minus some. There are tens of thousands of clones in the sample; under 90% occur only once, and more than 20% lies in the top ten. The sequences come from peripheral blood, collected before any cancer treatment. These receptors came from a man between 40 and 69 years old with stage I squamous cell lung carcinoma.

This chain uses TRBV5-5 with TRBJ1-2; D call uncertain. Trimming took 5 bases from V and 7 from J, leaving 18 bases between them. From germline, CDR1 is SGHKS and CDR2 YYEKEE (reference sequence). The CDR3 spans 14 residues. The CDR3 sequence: CASRPGASRRGYTF. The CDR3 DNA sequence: TGTGCCAGCAGACCTGGAGCGAGTCGCCGTGGCTACACCTTC. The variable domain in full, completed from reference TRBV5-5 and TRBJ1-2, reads DAGVTQSPTHLIKTRGQQVTLRCSPISGHKSVSWYQQVLGQGPQFIFQYYEKEERGRGNFPDRFSARQFPNYSSELNVNALLLGDSALYLCASRPGASRRGYTFGSGTRLTVV.

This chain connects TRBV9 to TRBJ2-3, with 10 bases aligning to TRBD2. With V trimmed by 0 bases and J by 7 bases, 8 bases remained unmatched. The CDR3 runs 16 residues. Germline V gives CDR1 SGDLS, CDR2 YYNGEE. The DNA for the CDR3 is TGTGCCAGCAGCGTAGAGCCAGCGGGGGGGCCAAATACGCAGTATTTT. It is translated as CASSVEPAGGPNTQYF.

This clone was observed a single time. The CDR3 reads CASTPDGVGIEFF. DNA of the CDR3: TGTGCCAGCACTCCCGACGGGGTCGGAATTGAGTTCTTC. This chain connects TRBV2 to TRBJ2-1; tentative D call: TRBD2 (5 bases). This CDR3 comprises 13 residues. Germline CDR1 reads SNHLY; CDR2 reads FYNNEI. V gave up 7 bases and J gave up 14 bases, with 21 bases separating them.

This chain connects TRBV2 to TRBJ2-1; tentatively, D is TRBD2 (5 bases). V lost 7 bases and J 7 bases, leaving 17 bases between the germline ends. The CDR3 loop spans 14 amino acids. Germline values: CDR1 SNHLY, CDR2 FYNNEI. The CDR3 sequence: CASTIRTVKNEQFF. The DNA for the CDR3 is TGTGCCAGCACTATAAGGACTGTTAAAAATGAGCAGTTCTTC. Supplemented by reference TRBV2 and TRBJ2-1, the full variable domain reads EPEVTQTPSHQVTQMGQEVILRCVPISNHLYFYWYRQILGQKVEFLVSFYNNEISEKSEIFDDQFSVERPDGSNFTLKIRSTKLEDSAMYFCASTIRTVKNEQFFGPGTRLTVL.

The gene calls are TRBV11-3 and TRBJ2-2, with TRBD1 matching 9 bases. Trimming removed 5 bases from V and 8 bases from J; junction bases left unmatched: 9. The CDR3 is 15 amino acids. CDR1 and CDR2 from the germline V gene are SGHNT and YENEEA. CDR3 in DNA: TGTGCCAGCAGCCAACACCGGACAGGGGCTGGGGAGCTGTTTTTT. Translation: CASSQHRTGAGELFF. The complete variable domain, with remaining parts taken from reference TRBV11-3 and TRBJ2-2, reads EAGVVQSPRYKIIEKKQPVAFWCNPISGHNTLYWYLQNLGQGPELLIRYENEEAVDDSQLPKDRFSAERLKGVDSTLKIQPAELGDSAVYLCASSQHRTGAGELFFGEGSRLTVL.

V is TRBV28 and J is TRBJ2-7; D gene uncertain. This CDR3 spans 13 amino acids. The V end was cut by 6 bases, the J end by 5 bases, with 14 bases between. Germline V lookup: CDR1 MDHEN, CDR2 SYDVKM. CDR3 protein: CASRRQSENEQYF. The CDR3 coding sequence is TGTGCCAGCAGACGGCAAAGTGAGAACGAGCAGTACTTC.

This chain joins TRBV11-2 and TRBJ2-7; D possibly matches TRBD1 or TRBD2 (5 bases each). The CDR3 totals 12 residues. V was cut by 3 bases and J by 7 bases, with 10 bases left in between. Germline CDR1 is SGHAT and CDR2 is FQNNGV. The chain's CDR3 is CASSLGTWEQYF. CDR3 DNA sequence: TGTGCCAGCAGCTTGGGGACCTGGGAGCAGTACTTC.

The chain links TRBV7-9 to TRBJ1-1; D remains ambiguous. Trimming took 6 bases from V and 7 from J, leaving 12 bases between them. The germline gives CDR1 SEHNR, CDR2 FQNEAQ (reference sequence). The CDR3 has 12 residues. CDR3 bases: TGTGCCAGCAGTGAGTCTATGGATGAAGCTTTCTTT. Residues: CASSESMDEAFF.

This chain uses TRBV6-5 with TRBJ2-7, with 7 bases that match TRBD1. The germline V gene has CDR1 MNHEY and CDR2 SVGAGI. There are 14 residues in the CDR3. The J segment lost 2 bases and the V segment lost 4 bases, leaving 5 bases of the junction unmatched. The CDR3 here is CASSSYRGTYEQYF. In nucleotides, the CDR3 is TGTGCCAGCAGTTCCTACAGGGGCACCTACGAGCAGTACTTC.

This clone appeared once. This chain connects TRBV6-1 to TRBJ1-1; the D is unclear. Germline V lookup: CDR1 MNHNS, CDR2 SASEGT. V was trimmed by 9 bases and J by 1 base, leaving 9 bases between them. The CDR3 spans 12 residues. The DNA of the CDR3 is TGTGCCAGTGCGATGGCGAACACTGAAGCTTTCTTT. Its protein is CASAMANTEAFF.

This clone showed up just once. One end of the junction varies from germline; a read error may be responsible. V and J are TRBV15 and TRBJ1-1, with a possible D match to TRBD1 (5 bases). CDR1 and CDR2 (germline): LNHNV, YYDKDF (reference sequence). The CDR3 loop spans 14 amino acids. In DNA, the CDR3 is TGTGCCACCAGCTCGGGCCCAGGGAACCCTGAAGCTTTCTTT. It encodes CATSSGPGNPEAFF.

The CDR3 nucleotides read TGTGCCAGCAGCTTGGTGGTCGGGGAGCTGTTTTTT. Translating gives CASSLVVGELFF. The chain links TRBV5-5 to TRBJ2-2; no definite D call. The germline V gene encodes CDR1 SGHKS and CDR2 YYEKEE (reference sequence). The CDR3 has 12 amino acids. V was trimmed by 0 bases and J by 7 bases, leaving 4 bases between them.

CDR3 protein: CASSQDKAPLNEQFF. CDR3 nucleotide sequence: TGCGCCAGCAGCCAAGATAAGGCCCCGCTCAATGAGCAGTTCTTC. V gene TRBV4-3 combines with J gene TRBJ2-1; D is ambiguous. The V end lost 0 bases, the J end lost 6 bases, and 12 bases lay between the germline ends. Germline-derived CDR1 and CDR2 are LGHNA and YSLEER. The CDR3 contains 15 residues.

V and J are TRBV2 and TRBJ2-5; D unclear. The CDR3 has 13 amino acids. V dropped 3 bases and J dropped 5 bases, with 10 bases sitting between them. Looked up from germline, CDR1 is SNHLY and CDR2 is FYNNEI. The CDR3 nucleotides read TGTGCCAGCAGTGATAGTCTAGGGGAGACCCAGTACTTC. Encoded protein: CASSDSLGETQYF.

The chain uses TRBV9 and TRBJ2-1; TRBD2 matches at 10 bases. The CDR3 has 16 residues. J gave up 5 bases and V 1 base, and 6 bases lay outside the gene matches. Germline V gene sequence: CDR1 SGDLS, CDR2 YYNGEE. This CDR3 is CASSVWLAGGHNEQFF. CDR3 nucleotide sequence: TGTGCCAGCAGCGTATGGTTAGCGGGGGGCCACAATGAGCAGTTCTTC.

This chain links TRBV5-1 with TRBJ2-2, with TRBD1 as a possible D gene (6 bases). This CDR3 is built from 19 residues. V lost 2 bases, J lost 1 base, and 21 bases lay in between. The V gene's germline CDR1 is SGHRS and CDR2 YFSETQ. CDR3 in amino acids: CASSFMAGAPIQNTGELFF. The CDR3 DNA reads TGCGCCAGCAGCTTTATGGCAGGGGCTCCTATCCAGAACACCGGGGAGCTGTTTTTT. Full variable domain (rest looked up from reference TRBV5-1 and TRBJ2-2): KAGVTQTPRYLIKTRGQQVTLSCSPISGHRSVSWYQQTPGQGLQFLFEYFSETQRNKGNFPGRFSGRQFSNSRSEMNVSTLELGDSALYLCASSFMAGAPIQNTGELFFGEGSRLTVL.

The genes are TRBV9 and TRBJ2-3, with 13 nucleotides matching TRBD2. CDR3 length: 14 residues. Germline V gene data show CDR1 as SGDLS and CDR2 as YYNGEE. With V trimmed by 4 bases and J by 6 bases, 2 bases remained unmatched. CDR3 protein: CASSMGLAGDTQYF. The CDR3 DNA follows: TGTGCCAGCAGCATGGGACTAGCGGGGGATACGCAGTATTTT. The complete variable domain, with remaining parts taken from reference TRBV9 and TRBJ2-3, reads DSGVTQTPKHLITATGQRVTLRCSPRSGDLSVYWYQQSLDQGLQFLIQYYNGEERAKGNILERFSAQQFPDLHSELNLSSLELGDSALYFCASSMGLAGDTQYFGPGTRLTVL.

CDR3 in DNA: TGTGCCAGCAGCCTCAGTGCGGGGTGGACTCAAGAGACCCAGTACTTC. Its translation is CASSLSAGWTQETQYF. The chain couples TRBV27 to TRBJ2-5, with a weak D call TRBD2 (6 bases). V dropped 6 bases and J dropped 2 bases, with 19 bases sitting between them. The CDR3 extends over 16 amino acids. Germline V gene lookup returns CDR1 MNHEY and CDR2 SMNVEV (reference sequence).

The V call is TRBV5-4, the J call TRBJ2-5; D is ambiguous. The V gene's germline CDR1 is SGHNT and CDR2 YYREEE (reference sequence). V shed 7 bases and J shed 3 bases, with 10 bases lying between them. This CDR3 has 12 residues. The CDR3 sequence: CASEKDKETQYF. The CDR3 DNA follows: TGTGCCAGCGAAAAGGATAAAGAGACCCAGTACTTC.

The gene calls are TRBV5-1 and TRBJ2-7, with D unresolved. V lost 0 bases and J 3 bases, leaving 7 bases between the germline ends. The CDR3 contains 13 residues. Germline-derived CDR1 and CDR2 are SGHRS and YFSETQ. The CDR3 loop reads CASSLVKDYEQYF. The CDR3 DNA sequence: TGCGCCAGCAGCTTGGTTAAGGACTACGAGCAGTACTTC.

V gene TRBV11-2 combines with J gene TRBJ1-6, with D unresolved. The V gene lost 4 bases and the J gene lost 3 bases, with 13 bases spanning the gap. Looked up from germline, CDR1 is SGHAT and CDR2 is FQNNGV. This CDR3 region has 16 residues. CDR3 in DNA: TGTGCCAGCAGCTCTCCTGCGCGGGTCTATAATTCACCCCTCCACTTT. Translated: CASSSPARVYNSPLHF. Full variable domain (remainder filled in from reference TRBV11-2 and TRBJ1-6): EAGVAQSPRYKIIEKRQSVAFWCNPISGHATLYWYQQILGQGPKLLIQFQNNGVVDDSQLPKDRFSAERLKGVDSTLKIQPAKLEDSAVYLCASSSPARVYNSPLHFGNGTRLTVT.

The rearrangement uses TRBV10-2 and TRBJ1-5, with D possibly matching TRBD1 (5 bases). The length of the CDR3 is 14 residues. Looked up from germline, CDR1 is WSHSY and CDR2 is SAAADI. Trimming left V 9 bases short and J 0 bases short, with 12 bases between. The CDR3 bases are TGCGCCAGTTGGGACGGTTATAGCAATCAGCCCCAGCATTTT. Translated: CASWDGYSNQPQHF.